This T cell receptor (beta chain) was identified in a study of human T cells and chemical hapten exposure. Study-wide background: Reading of the patch tests, which applied 0.01% DPC to the upper back, occurred at 6 days.

The time point is: pre-sensitization, week 0. Treatment noted: therapeutic diphenylcyclopropenone sensitization with weekly scalp DPC. In this sample, this clonotype turned up many times. Its target is not known. Study observations and caveats: Compared to controls, expanded TCRs made significantly more large clusters of similar CDR3s.

Between the trimmed V and J ends, which lost 3 bases and 7 bases, there was a span of 18 bases. This CDR3 contains 15 residues. Unique molecular identifiers were linked by the library to individual cDNA molecules. TCRdb re-called the RACE reads with MiXCR, one entry per CDR3 protein. The sample lists around 300,000 distinct CDR3 sequences, over 5% occurring once. This TCR derives from a woman aged 18-29 years with alopecia areata. Some clones in this sample may be carry-over from other donors' samples. This material consisted of whole blood, taken in connection with sensitization to the hapten diphenylcyclopropenone (DPC). The chain joins TRBV12-3 or TRBV12-4 to TRBJ1-1; D call uncertain. CDR3 sequence reads: CASSFADSYGFEAFF. The CDR3 DNA sequence: TGTGCCAGCAGTTTCGCCGATAGCTACGGGTTTGAAGCTTTCTTT.